This TCR beta chain was found in a study of Ad26.COV2.S vaccination and SARS-CoV-2 variants. Study observations and caveats: Vaccine recipients posted higher spike-specific TCR breadth than their placebo counterparts. Breadth of non-spike TCRs did not differ between vaccinees and placebo recipients.

This sample's treatment: 15 to 20 received Ad26.COV2.S at low or high dose, single or two shots; about 5 received placebo; per-sample allocation not given. Day 63 following the first vaccine or placebo injection was when the samples were taken. In Boston, an adult donor aged 18-55 years took part. Vaccination employed an Ad26 vector expressing the Wuhan-strain SARS-CoV-2 spike. Generated by immunoSEQ multiplex PCR, the TCRdb table keeps only in-frame clones and is missing some. The table lists hundreds of thousands of clones, around 89% of them singletons, with around 5% in the top ten. The germline V gene has CDR1 SGHAT and CDR2 FQNNGV. Trimming left V 4 bases short and J 3 bases short, with 10 bases between. The CDR3 extends over 13 amino acids. A note on this clone: Its antigen remains unknown.

This receptor was identified in a person aged 18-65 years who received the Ad26.COV2.S COVID-19 vaccine or a placebo. The sample here was peripheral blood, taken in a trial of Ad26.COV2.S vaccine versus placebo. The chain couples TRBV11-2 to TRBJ2-7; the D gene is possibly TRBD1 (5 bases). In DNA, the CDR3 is TGTGCCAGCAGCTCCGGACACCTCTACGAGCAGTACTTC. It is translated as CASSSGHLYEQYF.